This T cell receptor (beta chain) was recorded in a study of T cell repertoires in cytomegalovirus infection. For the study at large: Indications of both CMV infection and matching HLA type were provided by public TCR beta signatures.

To note about this clonotype: The antigen is undetermined.

Overall study findings and caveats: The ex vivo response showed dominance by HLA-C-restricted CMV-specific TCR beta clonotypes.

Germline CDR1 is MNHNS and CDR2 is SASEGT. V trimming: 5 bases; J trimming: 6 bases; junction bases outside the gene matches: 9. The CDR3 loop spans 16 amino acids. TCRdb reprocessed the reads with MiXCR, giving one entry per CDR3 protein. Here the sample spans fewer than 1,000,000 distinct CDR3 sequences, 30% to 40% being singletons. Sequencing used cultured CD8+ T cells from PBMCs, obtained from culture after CMV antigen stimulation. The rearrangement uses TRBV6-1 and TRBJ2-3; TRBD2 matches at 12 bases. The clonotype was recovered from a human donor in good health (CMV status not recorded). Some clones in this sample may be carry-over from other donors' samples. The CDR3 sequence is CASSHGTSGRVDTQYF. CDR3 DNA: TGTGCCAGCAGTCACGGGACTAGCGGGCGTGTTGATACGCAGTATTTT.